Here is one TCR beta chain with its context. The record originates from a study of T-cell reconstitution after alpha-beta-depleted transplantation in children. During its preparation, the TCRbeta library received unique molecular identifiers. Using its own MiXCR run on the PCR reads, TCRdb lists one record per CDR3 protein. In the table there are some 840,000 distinct CDR3 sequences, approximately 15% of which are singletons. Germline CDR1 reads MNHEY; CDR2 reads SMNVEV (reference sequence). V shed 6 bases and J 0 bases; nucleotides not matched to a gene: 10. There are 16 residues in the CDR3. The V gene is TRBV27, the J gene TRBJ2-7; 8 bases match TRBD1. This TCR derives from a male patient under 18 who had a stem cell transplant for acute lymphoblastic leukemia, so the T cells may come from the graft donor. This specimen was PBMCs, mostly from graft donor cells, taken 360 days after TCRalphabeta/CD19-depleted stem cell transplant. CDR3 DNA sequence: TGTGCCAGCAGACCTAACAGGGGGGCAACCTCCTACGAGCAGTACTTC. This encodes CASRPNRGATSYEQYF.